These 15 T cell receptor beta chains were sequenced from one sample in a study of blood T cell repertoires in COVID-19. Using immunoSEQ multiplex PCR, the repertoire was profiled, and TCRdb retains in-frame clones only, with some absent. The sample has more than 250,000 clones, 92% seen once. Sequencing was done on a sample of PBMCs or T cells enriched from blood (not recorded which). These receptors were collected from a woman aged 30 to 39 who had recovered from COVID-19.

This chain joins TRBV5-1 and TRBJ2-7, with 7 bases aligning to TRBD1. Germline CDR1 and CDR2: SGHRS and YFSETQ. The CDR3 is 13 amino acids. V shed 4 bases, J shed 4 bases, and the junction held 5 bases outside the gene matches. The CDR3 DNA sequence: TGCGCCAGCAGCGCATGGACAGGTTACGAGCAGTACTTC. Translation: CASSAWTGYEQYF.

The rearrangement uses TRBV11-3 and TRBJ2-2; D ambiguous. The CDR3 contains 11 residues. Trimming shortened V by 6 bases and J by 7 bases, and 6 bases separated the two germline ends. Germline V gene data show CDR1 as SGHNT and CDR2 as YENEEA. Here the CDR3 DNA reads TGTGCCAGCAGTCGGAGCGGGGAGCTGTTTTTT. Translated, it gives CASSRSGELFF. Supplemented by reference TRBV11-3 and TRBJ2-2, the full variable domain reads EAGVVQSPRYKIIEKKQPVAFWCNPISGHNTLYWYLQNLGQGPELLIRYENEEAVDDSQLPKDRFSAERLKGVDSTLKIQPAELGDSAVYLCASSRSGELFFGEGSRLTVL.

This chain joins TRBV10-3 and TRBJ1-4; 8 bases map to TRBD1. J gave up 14 bases and V 0 bases, and 11 bases lay outside the gene matches. The CDR3 totals 15 residues. Germline-derived CDR1 and CDR2 are ENHRY and SYGVKD. CDR3 nucleotides: TGTGCCATCAGTGAGTCGAGAGGGACAGGAAACAGTCTGTTTTTT. It is translated as CAISESRGTGNSLFF.

This chain connects TRBV27 to TRBJ2-7; D is perhaps TRBD1 (6 bases). Germline V gives CDR1 MNHEY, CDR2 SMNVEV (reference sequence). The CDR3 has 14 amino acids. V shed 1 base and J shed 5 bases, with 12 bases lying between them. CDR3 sequence reads: CASSLWGTNNEQYF. The CDR3 nucleotides read TGTGCCAGCAGTTTATGGGGGACAAACAACGAGCAGTACTTC.

This chain uses TRBV5-6 with TRBJ2-1; D gene unclear. This CDR3 contains 14 residues. With 1 base removed from V and 5 bases from J, the gap between germline ends came to 10 bases. Germline-derived CDR1 and CDR2 are SGHDT and YYEEEE. CDR3 sequence reads: CASSLKTVHNEQFF. The CDR3 bases are TGTGCCAGCAGCTTGAAGACTGTACACAATGAGCAGTTCTTC. The full variable domain, rest sourced from reference TRBV5-6 and TRBJ2-1, is DAGVTQSPTHLIKTRGQQVTLRCSPKSGHDTVSWYQQALGQGPQFIFQYYEEEERQRGNFPDRFSGHQFPNYSSELNVNALLLGDSALYLCASSLKTVHNEQFFGPGTRLTVL.

The chain uses TRBV3-1 (or the pseudogene TRBV3-2) and TRBJ2-7; D perhaps matches TRBD2 (5 bases). The CDR3 sequence is 14 residues long. Trimming removed 0 bases at V and 1 base at J, with 7 bases between. Germline V lookup: CDR1 LGHDT, CDR2 YNNKEL (reference sequence). CDR3 amino acids: CASSQDTRSYEQYF. CDR3 nucleotides: TGTGCCAGCAGCCAAGATACTAGATCCTACGAGCAGTACTTC.

The V and J genes are TRBV6-6 and TRBJ1-2; tentative D call: TRBD1 (6 bases). Germline V gives CDR1 MNHNY, CDR2 SVGAGI (reference sequence). This CDR3 has 15 residues. With 2 bases removed from V and 6 bases from J, the gap between germline ends came to 16 bases. The CDR3, as DNA: TGTGCCAGCAGTTACGGTCACAGGGAGTGGGATGGCTACACCTTC. Amino acids: CASSYGHREWDGYTF.

The chain combines TRBV4-1 with TRBJ2-2; 7 nucleotides match TRBD1. Trimming at V came to 6 bases and at J to 4 bases, leaving 8 bases not matched to a gene. The CDR3 length is 15 residues. Per germline, CDR1 MGHRA and CDR2 YSYEKL. This chain's CDR3 is CASRPARGRTGELFF. CDR3 DNA sequence: TGCGCCAGCAGACCGGCAAGGGGGCGCACCGGGGAGCTGTTTTTT.

The chain combines TRBV4-3 with TRBJ1-6; 7 nucleotides line up with TRBD1. V trimming: 0 bases; J trimming: 9 bases; junction bases outside the gene matches: 5. This CDR3 comprises 15 residues. Germline loops: CDR1 LGHNA, CDR2 YSLEER. This CDR3 is CASSQDRGGTSPLHF. The CDR3 DNA follows: TGCGCCAGCAGCCAAGATAGAGGGGGCACTTCACCCCTCCACTTT.

The chain couples TRBV5-1 to TRBJ2-3, with 9 bases matching TRBD2. The CDR3 sequence is 19 residues long. Per the germline V gene, CDR1 is SGHRS and CDR2 is YFSETQ. With 0 bases clipped from V and 1 base from J, the junction kept 12 bases outside the gene matches. The CDR3 sequence: CASSLELAGVAGGTDTQYF. The CDR3 DNA reads as TGCGCCAGCAGCTTGGAACTGGCTGGAGTAGCGGGGGGCACAGATACGCAGTATTTT.

The chain links TRBV7-2 to TRBJ2-3, with 9 bases that match TRBD2. The junction had 15 bases not matched to a gene; V was cut back by 5 bases and J by 9 bases. Per the germline V gene, CDR1 is SGHTA and CDR2 is FQGNSA. The CDR3 loop spans 16 amino acids. CDR3 in amino acids: CASSLSPGTSFLTQYF. The CDR3 nucleotides are TGTGCCAGCAGCCTATCTCCCGGGACTAGCTTTTTGACGCAGTATTTT.

The CDR3 nucleotides read TGTGCCAGCAGCCAAGTACCGGGTATGAACACCGGGGAGCTGTTTTTT. It yields the protein CASSQVPGMNTGELFF. V and J are TRBV3-1 (or the pseudogene TRBV3-2) and TRBJ2-2; D unresolved. This CDR3 comprises 16 residues. The germline V gene has CDR1 LGHDT and CDR2 YNNKEL (reference sequence). V lost 1 base and J lost 1, with 10 bases in between.

The rearrangement uses TRBV5-1 and TRBJ2-7, with 8 bases that match TRBD1. Germline CDR1 SGHRS, CDR2 YFSETQ. CDR3 length: 14 amino acids. V gave up 3 bases and J gave up 2 bases; unmatched junction bases: 4. The CDR3 sequence: CASSYDRGAYEQYF. The CDR3 coding sequence is TGCGCCAGCAGCTACGACAGGGGAGCCTACGAGCAGTACTTC.

The V and J genes are TRBV9 and TRBJ1-4, with D perhaps TRBD1 (5 bases). Trimming took 6 bases from V and 0 from J, leaving 12 bases between them. CDR3 length: 15 amino acids. CDR1 SGDLS and CDR2 YYNGEE come from the germline V gene. This CDR3 is CASTVGVATNEKLFF. The CDR3 nucleotides are TGTGCCAGCACAGTAGGGGTTGCAACTAATGAAAAACTGTTTTTT.

J is TRBJ1-3 and V is TRBV28; D is ambiguous. V lost 8 bases and J lost 1, with 6 bases in between. Germline V lookup: CDR1 MDHEN, CDR2 SYDVKM. The CDR3 loop spans 12 amino acids. The CDR3 coding sequence is TGTGCCAGCCGAACTTCTGGAAACACCATATATTTT. As protein: CASRTSGNTIYF.